What follows are 16 T cell receptor beta chains derived from one specimen sequenced in a study of blood T cells in healthy people across ages. Alongside a J-beta primer mix, a sample-barcoded 5' primer served in a second PCR lasting about 6 to 12 cycles. A single record per CDR3 protein comes from TCRdb applying MiXCR to the 5' RACE reads. The sample has about 1,000,000 distinct CDR3 sequences; 40% to 50% are singletons. Sample: blood. The origin of the receptors is a woman in her sixties or seventies in good health.

The chain combines TRBV28 with TRBJ1-4; D is ambiguous. The germline V and J ends were trimmed by 6 bases and 6 bases, with 5 bases remaining between them. CDR1 and CDR2 (germline): MDHEN, SYDVKM. The CDR3 extends over 11 amino acids. The CDR3 region has the DNA TGTGCCAGCAGGGACCATGAAAAACTGTTTTTT. This translates into CASRDHEKLFF.

This clonotype was counted between two and nine times. V usage is TRBV29-1 and J usage is TRBJ2-1; 8 bases align to TRBD2. Trimming took 6 bases from V and 6 from J; bases not matched to a gene: 7. The length of the CDR3 is 13 residues. Germline-derived CDR1 and CDR2 are SQVTM and ANQGSEA. The CDR3 sequence is CSVPQREPNEQFF. CDR3 bases: TGCAGCGTCCCACAGCGGGAGCCCAATGAGCAGTTCTTC.

In its sample, this clonotype was seen a few times. V is TRBV10-3 and J is TRBJ1-1; D remains unclear. CDR3 length: 15 amino acids. V was clipped by 0 bases and J by 1 base, with 9 bases between them. Germline CDR1 ENHRY, CDR2 SYGVKD. CDR3: CAISESEGGNTEAFF. The CDR3 nucleotides read TGTGCCATCAGTGAGTCTGAGGGCGGGAACACTGAAGCTTTCTTT.

The V gene is TRBV14, the J gene TRBJ1-2, with D perhaps matching TRBD1 (5 bases). The CDR3 covers 14 residues. V was clipped by 6 bases and J by 3 bases, with 14 bases between them. Germline V gene data show CDR1 as SGHDN and CDR2 as FVKESK. CDR3 nucleotide sequence: TGTGCCAGCAGTCAAAACCTACAGGACTATGGCTACACCTTC. Translating it yields CASSQNLQDYGYTF.

This clonotype showed up just a few times. The V gene is TRBV28, the J gene TRBJ2-7; D is unclear. TRBJ2-5 matches the DNA end more closely, so the J call is doubtful. Germline V gene data show CDR1 as MDHEN and CDR2 as SYDVKM. CDR3 size: 14 residues. CDR3 nucleotides: TGTGCCAGCAGTTTTCTGAGATTCCAAGAGACCCAGTACTTC. Translating it yields CASSFLRFQETQYF.

The chain joins TRBV21-1 to TRBJ1-1; TRBD1, the table's D call, was not compared with the DNA. TRBV21-1 corresponds to a pseudogene. The CDR3 length is 17 residues. The CDR3 coding sequence is TGTGCCAGCAGCAAAGCAGTAGGGGACAGGGTGTTCACTGAAGCTTTCTTT. Translated, it gives CASSKAVGDRVFTEAFF.

The DNA for the CDR3 is TGTGCCAGCAGCTTAGCAGTGGGTCCCTACGAGCAGTACTTC. Its protein is CASSLAVGPYEQYF. This chain links TRBV7-2 with TRBJ2-7; D is ambiguous. The ends were cut back, 0 bases at V and 2 bases at J, with 8 bases in the middle. The CDR3 is 14 residues long. Germline lookup yields CDR1 SGHTA and CDR2 FQGNSA.

The chain has TRBV6-5 and TRBJ2-2, with a possible D match to TRBD2 (5 bases). The V end lost 10 bases, the J end lost 7 bases, and 19 bases lay between the germline ends. The CDR3 length is 14 residues. Looked up from germline, CDR1 is MNHEY and CDR2 is SVGAGI. The CDR3 sequence: CATEASFRGGELFF. CDR3 nucleotides: TGTGCCACCGAGGCCTCTTTCCGGGGCGGGGAGCTGTTTTTT.

V and J are TRBV3-1 and TRBJ2-4; 8 bases agree with TRBD2. The trim removed 4 bases at V and 2 bases at J, leaving 10 bases unmatched. This CDR3 has 17 residues. The germline CDR1 and CDR2 sequences are LGHDT and YNNKEL (reference sequence). In DNA form, the CDR3 reads TGTGCCAGCAGCCCGGCGAGCGGGAGCTTTCCCAAAAACATTCAGTACTTC. Translation gives CASSPASGSFPKNIQYF.

As concerns this clonotype: The junction does not match germline at one end; this may be a read error. The J gene is TRBJ2-3, the V gene TRBV7-2; TRBD1 is a possible D gene (5 bases). Germline V CDR1 and CDR2: SGHTA, FQGNSA. The CDR3 runs to 16 residues. CDR3 residues: CASSPGHGGVTGTQYF. In nucleotides, the CDR3 is TGTGCCAGCAGCCCAGGACACGGCGGAGTCACAGGTACGCAGTATTTT.

The genes are TRBV27 and TRBJ2-4; 10 nucleotides agree with TRBD1. This CDR3 region has 14 residues. J gave up 7 bases and V 8 bases, and 8 bases lay outside the gene matches. Germline lookup yields CDR1 MNHEY and CDR2 SMNVEV (reference sequence). As DNA, the CDR3 is TGTGCCAGCCGACCGGACAGGGGGATGAACATTCAGTACTTC. It is translated as CASRPDRGMNIQYF.

The V and J genes are TRBV7-9 and TRBJ2-4; a weak D match, TRBD2 (6 bases). Trimming cost V 3 bases and J 7 bases, with 16 bases left between them. This CDR3 region has 15 residues. CDR1 and CDR2 (germline): SEHNR, FQNEAQ (reference sequence). The chain's CDR3 is CASSFSPPEGNIQYF. CDR3 coding DNA: TGTGCCAGCAGCTTTTCACCTCCGGAGGGGAACATTCAGTACTTC.

CDR3 bases: TGTGCCAGCAGCCAAGATCGTGAGGTCGACGAGCAGTTCTTC. It specifies CASSQDREVDEQFF. The rearrangement links TRBV4-2 to TRBJ2-1; D ambiguous. Germline CDR1 LGHNA, CDR2 YNFKEQ. The germline V and J ends were trimmed by 0 bases and 10 bases, with 13 bases remaining between them. This CDR3 comprises 14 residues.

For the CDR3, the DNA is TGTGCCAGCAGTGGAGCGGGTGCTAGCACAGATACGCAGTATTTT. It specifies CASSGAGASTDTQYF. The rearrangement links TRBV6-1 to TRBJ2-3, with TRBD2 as a possible D gene (6 bases). The CDR3 spans 15 residues. V lost 4 bases, J lost 0 bases, and 11 bases lay in between. The germline V gene has CDR1 MNHNS and CDR2 SASEGT.

The J gene is TRBJ2-3, the V gene TRBV24-1; possibly TRBD1 for D (6 bases). The CDR3 is 14 amino acids. Trimming removed 2 bases at V and 4 bases at J, with 9 bases between. Germline CDR1 is KGHDR and CDR2 is SFDVKD. The CDR3 reads CATSDYWTADTQYF. In nucleotides, the CDR3 is TGTGCCACCAGTGATTATTGGACAGCAGATACGCAGTATTTT.

The chain carries TRBV20-1 and TRBJ1-4; no firm D call. Germline assignment: CDR1 DFQATT and CDR2 SNEGSKA (reference sequence). Trimming pared 2 bases from V and 4 bases from J, leaving 5 bases between. There are 12 residues in the CDR3. The CDR3 region is CSARKGNEKLFF. CDR3 DNA: TGCAGTGCTAGAAAGGGTAATGAAAAACTGTTTTTT.